This T cell receptor beta chain derives from a study of T cell repertoires in cytomegalovirus infection. Overall study context: CMV infection and matching HLA type were both indicated by public TCR beta signatures.

This clonotype came up a few times. CDR3 length: 17 amino acids. Per germline, CDR1 SGHKS and CDR2 YYEKEE (reference sequence). Trimming left V 1 base short and J 2 bases short, with 17 bases between. Each CDR3 protein gets one entry after TCRdb re-called the reads with MiXCR. The table shows 250,000 or so distinct CDR3 sequences, with approximately 17% occurring only once. This receptor was obtained from a human donor in good health (CMV status not recorded). Some clones in this sample may be carry-over from other donors' samples. This chain connects TRBV5-5 to TRBJ2-3; the D is unclear. Sequencing input: CD8+ T cells from PBMCs. CDR3 nucleotide sequence: TGTGCCAGCAGCTTGTCCGACGGAATCAGCCCCACAGATACGCAGTATTTT. It encodes CASSLSDGISPTDTQYF.